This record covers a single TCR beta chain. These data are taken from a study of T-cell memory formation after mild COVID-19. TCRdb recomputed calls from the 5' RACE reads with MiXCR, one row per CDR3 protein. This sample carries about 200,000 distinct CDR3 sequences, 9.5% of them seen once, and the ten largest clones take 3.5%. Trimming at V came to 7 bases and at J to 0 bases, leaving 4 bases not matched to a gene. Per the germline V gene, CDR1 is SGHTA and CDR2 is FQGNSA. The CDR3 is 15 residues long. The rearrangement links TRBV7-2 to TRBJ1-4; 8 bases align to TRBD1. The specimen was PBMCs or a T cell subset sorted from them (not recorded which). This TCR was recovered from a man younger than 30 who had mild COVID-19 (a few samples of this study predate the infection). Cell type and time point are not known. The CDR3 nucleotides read TGTGCCAGCACCGACAGGGGCACAACTAATGAAAAACTGTTTTTT. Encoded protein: CASTDRGTTNEKLFF.